This TCR beta chain derives from a study of cytomegalovirus exposure and HLA in healthy donors. The CDR3 spans 15 residues. With 5 bases clipped from V and 1 base from J, the junction kept 4 bases outside the gene matches. Germline CDR1 is SGHAT and CDR2 is FQNNGV. The PCR used 60 Vbeta and 13 Jbeta primers. Assay used: immunoSEQ multiplex PCR; TCRdb lists only in-frame clones, some missing. The data contain 90,000 to 120,000 clones, 79% of them singletons. The chain has TRBV11-2 and TRBJ2-5; 10 nucleotides agree with TRBD1. Material: PBMCs. The clonotype was recovered from a female donor in good health and CMV-seropositive. The CDR3 DNA is TGTGCCAGCAGCCCGACAGGGGGCCCCCAAGAGACCCAGTACTTC. Protein sequence: CASSPTGGPQETQYF.